Below are 14 T cell receptor beta chains sequenced from a single sample in a study of cytomegalovirus exposure and HLA in healthy donors. The PCR made use of 60 Vbeta and 13 Jbeta primers. TCRdb's copy holds only in-frame clones and misses some; the assay was immunoSEQ multiplex PCR. The table lists under 110,000 clones, about 71% of them singletons. Sequencing used PBMCs. These receptors were obtained from a boy younger than 18 in good health and CMV-seronegative.

About this clone: One end of the junction does not line up with germline, which may come from a read error. The V and J genes are TRBV9 and TRBJ1-3, with unresolved D. The CDR3 consists of 14 residues. Germline CDR1 and CDR2: SGDLS and YYNGEE. DNA for the CDR3: TGTGCCAGCAGCGTAGACAGTCCTGGATACACCATATATTTT. The encoded protein is CASSVDSPGYTIYF.

The V and J genes are TRBV5-6 and TRBJ1-1; D might be TRBD1 (5 bases). The V end lost 0 bases, the J end lost 4 bases, and 10 bases lay between the germline ends. The CDR3 consists of 14 residues. Per germline, CDR1 SGHDT and CDR2 YYEEEE. CDR3 sequence (DNA): TGTGCCAGCAGCTTGGGACAGCTGGGCACTGAAGCTTTCTTT. Amino acid sequence: CASSLGQLGTEAFF.

This clone turned up a few times. The chain has TRBV5-1 and TRBJ1-1; 9 bases line up with TRBD1. The CDR3 is made up of 16 amino acids. CDR1 SGHRS and CDR2 YFSETQ come from the germline V gene. V lost 0 bases to trimming and J lost 3 bases; unmatched junction nucleotides: 6. The CDR3 spells CASSLGTGEGDTEAFF. The CDR3, as DNA: TGCGCCAGCAGCTTGGGGACAGGGGAAGGGGACACTGAAGCTTTCTTT.

The genes are TRBV19 and TRBJ1-2; no clear D gene. The V end lost 3 bases, the J end lost 2 bases, and 10 bases lay between the germline ends. The CDR3 sequence is 14 residues long. The germline V gene encodes CDR1 LNHDA and CDR2 SQIVND (reference sequence). In DNA, the CDR3 is TGTGCCAGTAGTATGCTGGCGGAAAACTATGGCTACACCTTC. Its translation is CASSMLAENYGYTF.

This clone was observed once. This rearrangement joins TRBV27 to TRBJ1-1, with TRBD1 matching over 7 bases. The CDR3 has 15 residues. With 0 bases clipped from V and 7 bases from J, the junction kept 8 bases outside the gene matches. Germline V gives CDR1 MNHEY, CDR2 SMNVEV (reference sequence). CDR3 nucleotide sequence: TGTGCCAGCAGTTTATCCCTACAGGGGACCAGTGAAGCTTTCTTT. Translation gives CASSLSLQGTSEAFF.

The chain is built from TRBV2 and TRBJ2-7; 7 bases match TRBD2. Germline assignment: CDR1 SNHLY and CDR2 FYNNEI. Trimming removed 10 bases from V and 3 bases from J; junction bases left unmatched: 12. The length of the CDR3 is 14 residues. CDR3 nucleotides: TGTGCCACCATAGCTGAGCGGGGTAGCTACGAGCAGTACTTC. It is translated as CATIAERGSYEQYF.

Only one count was recorded for this clone. The V gene is TRBV7-2, the J gene TRBJ1-2, with a weak D call TRBD1 (5 bases). Germline V gene data show CDR1 as SGHTA and CDR2 as FQGNSA. Trimming shortened V by 2 bases and J by 4 bases, and 8 bases separated the two germline ends. CDR3 length: 13 amino acids. In DNA form, the CDR3 reads TGTGCCAGCAGCTTACCAGGGATCTATGGCTACACCTTC. It is translated as CASSLPGIYGYTF.

CDR3 coding DNA: TGCGCCAGCAGCCAAGAATACCGGGGGGAAGAGACCCAGTACTTC. Protein sequence: CASSQEYRGEETQYF. The J gene is TRBJ2-5, the V gene TRBV4-3, with 7 bases aligning to TRBD2. J gave up 3 bases and V 0 bases, and 4 bases lay outside the gene matches. This CDR3 contains 15 residues. The germline gives CDR1 LGHNA, CDR2 YSLEER.

This clone was seen a few times. The chain recombines TRBV2 with TRBJ1-4; no reliable D call. Trimming took 1 base from V and 11 from J, leaving 5 bases between them. This CDR3 has 11 amino acids. Germline CDR1 reads SNHLY; CDR2 reads FYNNEI. CDR3 nucleotides: TGTGCCAGCAGTGAAGGACTGAAACTGTTTTTT. Amino acids: CASSEGLKLFF.

The chain joins TRBV5-4 to TRBJ2-1, with 13 nucleotides matching TRBD2. From germline, CDR1 is SGHNT and CDR2 YYREEE (reference sequence). The CDR3 loop spans 17 amino acids. With 0 bases clipped from V and 8 bases from J, the junction kept 8 bases outside the gene matches. The CDR3 is CASSLGGLAGAWDEQFF. Here the CDR3 DNA reads TGTGCCAGCAGCTTGGGAGGACTAGCGGGAGCTTGGGATGAGCAGTTCTTC. The full variable domain, with the rest looked up from reference TRBV5-4 and TRBJ2-1, is ETGVTQSPTHLIKTRGQQVTLRCSSQSGHNTVSWYQQALGQGPQFIFQYYREEENGRGNFPPRFSGLQFPNYSSELNVNALELDDSALYLCASSLGGLAGAWDEQFFGPGTRLTVL.

The CDR3 reads CASSLGGLSTDTQYF. CDR3 bases: TGCGCCAGCAGCTTGGGAGGCCTCTCCACAGATACGCAGTATTTT. The chain has TRBV5-1 and TRBJ2-3, with D unresolved. Trimming cost V 0 bases and J 2 bases, with 10 bases left between them. Per the germline V gene, CDR1 is SGHRS and CDR2 is YFSETQ. CDR3 length equals 15 residues.

Of note for this clone: Its ends do not fully match the called genes, so a read error is possible. The chain links TRBV18 to TRBJ2-5, with 10 bases identical to TRBD1. This CDR3 is 16 amino acids long. Germline lookup yields CDR1 KGHSH and CDR2 LQKENI. The CDR3 protein is CASSPRTGGKYETQYF. The CDR3 nucleotides are TGTGCCAGCTCCCCACGGACAGGGGGGAAGTACGAGACCCAGTACTTC.

The chain couples TRBV7-9 to TRBJ1-1; no definite D call. With 5 bases removed from V and 6 bases from J, the gap between germline ends came to 7 bases. There are 11 residues in the CDR3. In germline, CDR1 is SEHNR, CDR2 FQNEAQ (reference sequence). CDR3 loop: CASSLEAEAFF. The CDR3 DNA follows: TGTGCCAGCAGCCTCGAGGCTGAAGCTTTCTTT. The full variable domain, completed using reference TRBV7-9 and TRBJ1-1, is DTGVSQNPRHKITKRGQNVTFRCDPISEHNRLYWYRQTLGQGPEFLTYFQNEAQLEKSRLLSDRFSAERPKGSFSTLEIQRTEQGDSAMYLCASSLEAEAFFGQGTRLTVV.

The V call is TRBV7-3, the J call TRBJ2-5; 9 bases fit TRBD2. The CDR3 extends over 13 amino acids. Germline V gives CDR1 SGHTA, CDR2 FQGTGA. Losses at the gene ends were 8 bases for V and 5 bases for J; bases not matched to a gene: 6. The CDR3 here is CASSMTSGETQYF. CDR3 coding DNA: TGTGCCAGCTCAATGACTAGCGGTGAGACCCAGTACTTC.